Listed below are T cell receptor beta chains from one sample, sequenced in a study of neurological immune-mediated disorders. TCRdb independently ran MiXCR on the 5' RACE reads; one entry per CDR3 protein. The repertoire holds tens of thousands of distinct CDR3 sequences, 20% to 25% seen once, with almost 4.5% in the top ten. Material: PBMCs. These receptors were taken from a man aged 55-75 years with HTLV-1-associated myelopathy (HAM/TSP). The CDR3 runs from the conserved cysteine through the conserved F or W. D genes are given only for firm matches.

>TRBJ1-5|TRBV6-5|.
CASSPSRYQPQHF
>TRBJ2-3|TRBV5-1|TRBD2
CASSLDGGGGRTDTQYF
>TRBJ2-5|TRBV20-1|TRBD2
CSAIPREVGETQYF
>TRBJ2-1|TRBV6-5|.
CASSSRGNEQFF
>TRBJ2-1|TRBV5-1|.
CASSLGQDYNEQFF
>TRBJ2-5|TRBV6-6|TRBD1
CASTSQLPGQSPGWAQYF
>TRBJ1-2|TRBV5-6|.
CASSSRVRDLGYGYTF
>TRBJ2-6|TRBV7-3|.
CASTPRSGAYVLTF
>TRBJ2-5|TRBV12-5|TRBD1
CASGRDSWETQYF
>TRBJ2-1|TRBV2|TRBD2
CASGPSGSSSNEQFF
>TRBJ2-1|TRBV12-3/TRBV12-4|TRBD2
CASSWGAGGYNEQFF
>TRBJ2-1|TRBV4-3|TRBD2
CASSQGTSGSRDEQFF
>TRBJ2-3|TRBV5-6|TRBD1
CASSLGQGPQYF
>TRBJ2-2|TRBV11-2|TRBD2
CASSSGLAGAARTGELFF
>TRBJ1-1|TRBV4-2|.
CASSQGAGLVNTEAFF
>TRBJ2-1|TRBV7-2|TRBD1
CASSLGIVRGSSMDEQFF
>TRBJ2-3|TRBV29-1|.
CSVESFLWGGGQYF
>TRBJ2-1|TRBV12-3/TRBV12-4|TRBD2
CASSSLSGGMNEQFF
>TRBJ2-3|TRBV21-1|.
CASSKVPAPNTDTQYF
>TRBJ1-4|TRBV20-1|.
CSASRNGVNEKLFF
>TRBJ1-1|TRBV20-1|.
CSALRGSVDTEAFF
>TRBJ1-1|TRBV29-1|.
CSGRAGLDTEAFF
>TRBJ2-1|TRBV2|TRBD2
CASSHSGLAGLDEQFF
>TRBJ2-3|TRBV7-9|.
CASRYTAPALGTQYF